Each of the 24 T cell receptor beta chains below was sequenced from the same sample in a study of blood T cell repertoires in COVID-19. Libraries were prepared by immunoSEQ multiplex PCR; TCRdb keeps only in-frame clonotypes and omits some of them. The sample has about 160,000 clones; around 85% are singletons. The sequenced sample consisted of PBMCs or T cells enriched from blood (not recorded which). Receptors were obtained from a middle-aged woman with acute COVID-19.

CDR3 in amino acids: CASSNAGTGIGYTF. The CDR3 DNA sequence: TGTGCCAGCAGCAACGCCGGGACAGGAATCGGCTACACCTTC. V usage is TRBV7-8 and J usage is TRBJ1-2, with 8 bases aligning to TRBD1. Germline CDR1 is SGHVS and CDR2 is FQNEAQ. This CDR3 has 14 amino acids. Trimming removed 5 bases from V and 8 bases from J; junction bases left unmatched: 10.

This sequence joins TRBV4-1 and TRBJ1-1; the match to TRBD1 covers 8 bases. Losses at the gene ends were 4 bases for V and 1 base for J; bases not matched to a gene: 5. Germline CDR1 reads MGHRA; CDR2 reads YSYEKL. CDR3 length: 15 residues. CDR3 in DNA: TGCGCCAGCAGCCCCATTGGGACAGGGAACACTGAAGCTTTCTTT. Translating gives CASSPIGTGNTEAFF.

DNA for the CDR3: TGTGCCAGCTCACCACTAGCGGGAGAGACCGGGGAGCTGTTTTTT. Its translation: CASSPLAGETGELFF. V is TRBV18 and J is TRBJ2-2, with TRBD2 matching over 9 bases. The CDR3 totals 15 residues. J lost 5 bases, V lost 1 base, and 2 bases had no gene match. The V gene's germline CDR1 is KGHSH and CDR2 LQKENI.

This clone ranks as medium-sized. CDR3 in DNA: TGTGCCAGCAGCTTAGCCGAGACAGATTATCAGCCCCAGCATTTT. Translating gives CASSLAETDYQPQHF. The chain is built from TRBV7-8 and TRBJ1-5; TRBD1 is a possible D gene (5 bases). The CDR3 is made up of 15 amino acids. CDR1 SGHVS and CDR2 FQNEAQ come from the germline V gene. The germline V and J ends were trimmed by 0 bases and 5 bases, with 11 bases remaining between them.

The chain recombines TRBV10-1 with TRBJ2-1; D not resolved. V was shortened by 10 bases and J by 9 bases, with 10 bases between the two germline ends. The CDR3 extends over 10 amino acids. Per the germline V gene, CDR1 is WNHNN and CDR2 is SYGVQD (reference sequence). The CDR3 reads CATSVREQFF. In nucleotides, the CDR3 is TGCGCCACCTCGGTCCGTGAGCAGTTCTTC.

The sample holds one count of this clone. The chain joins TRBV19 to TRBJ2-1, with 13 bases lining up with TRBD2. The J segment lost 8 bases and the V segment lost 4 bases, leaving 5 bases of the junction unmatched. CDR3 length: 15 residues. CDR1 and CDR2 (germline): LNHDA, SQIVND (reference sequence). The CDR3 sequence: CASSTGLAGADEQFF. As DNA, the CDR3 is TGTGCCAGTAGTACCGGACTAGCGGGAGCAGATGAGCAGTTCTTC.

The V gene is TRBV25-1, the J gene TRBJ2-7; no clear D gene. Trimming took off 1 base at V and 3 bases at J, with 10 bases between the two ends. CDR3 size: 14 residues. CDR1 MGHDK and CDR2 SYGVNS come from the germline V gene. CDR3 region: CASSESMQDYEQYF. For the CDR3, the DNA is TGTGCCAGCAGTGAATCCATGCAGGACTACGAGCAGTACTTC.

The chain recombines TRBV18 with TRBJ2-7, with TRBD1 identical over 8 bases. CDR1 is KGHSH and CDR2 is LQKENI in the germline V gene. Germline trimming cut 2 bases from V and 2 bases from J; bases unmatched to any gene: 2. This CDR3 contains 14 residues. The CDR3 here is CASSPARGPYEQYF. CDR3 bases: TGTGCCAGCTCACCAGCCAGGGGGCCCTACGAGCAGTACTTC.

This clone was observed a few times. The chain joins TRBV7-9 to TRBJ2-7, with 9 bases lining up with TRBD1. J was trimmed by 7 bases and V by 5 bases; bases with no gene match: 9. The CDR3 runs to 14 residues. Germline V gives CDR1 SEHNR, CDR2 FQNEAQ (reference sequence). CDR3 nucleotides: TGTGCCAGCAGCAGCGACAGGGGGTCGGGAGAGCAGTACTTC. Protein: CASSSDRGSGEQYF.

This chain connects TRBV19 to TRBJ2-4, with 9 bases fitting TRBD1. This CDR3 contains 17 residues. V trimming: 4 bases; J trimming: 4 bases; junction bases outside the gene matches: 11. Germline values: CDR1 LNHDA, CDR2 SQIVND (reference sequence). CDR3: CASSTSPGQGSKNIQYF. CDR3 DNA sequence: TGTGCCAGTAGTACCTCCCCGGGACAGGGCTCTAAAAACATTCAGTACTTC. Using reference TRBV19 and TRBJ2-4 for the parts outside the CDR3, the full variable domain is DGGITQSPKYLFRKEGQNVTLSCEQNLNHDAMYWYRQDPGQGLRLIYYSQIVNDFQKGDIAEGYSVSREKKESFPLTVTSAQKNPTAFYLCASSTSPGQGSKNIQYFGAGTRLSVL.

The chain uses TRBV18 and TRBJ1-2, with a tentative D call TRBD1 (6 bases). V dropped 3 bases and J dropped 8 bases, with 13 bases sitting between them. CDR3 length: 13 amino acids. The germline V gene has CDR1 KGHSH and CDR2 LQKENI. The CDR3 nucleotides are TGTGCCAGCTCACCTAACAGGGTGGAGGGCTACACCTTC. This codes for CASSPNRVEGYTF.

The rearrangement joins TRBV3-1 (or the pseudogene TRBV3-2) to TRBJ2-7; 8 bases match TRBD1. The CDR3 runs 12 residues. With V trimmed by 1 base and J by 12 bases, 5 bases remained unmatched. Per the germline V gene, CDR1 is LGHDT and CDR2 is YNNKEL (reference sequence). The CDR3 here is CASSQGGTGLYV. The CDR3 DNA reads TGTGCCAGCAGCCAAGGCGGGACAGGTTTGTACGTC.

The chain couples TRBV7-2 to TRBJ2-2; D is ambiguous. With 1 base removed from V and 6 bases from J, the gap between germline ends came to 6 bases. The CDR3 has 13 amino acids. Germline CDR1 reads SGHTA; CDR2 reads FQGNSA. CDR3 region: CASSLGGAGELFF. CDR3 nucleotide sequence: TGTGCCAGCAGCTTAGGCGGCGCCGGGGAGCTGTTTTTT.

The gene calls are TRBV15 and TRBJ2-5; 11 nucleotides match TRBD2. Germline CDR1 is LNHNV and CDR2 is YYDKDF (reference sequence). The CDR3 loop spans 16 amino acids. With V trimmed by 0 bases and J by 4 bases, 4 bases remained unmatched. CDR3 bases: TGTGCCACCAGCAGAGATCTAGCGGGAGGTTCAGAGACCCAGTACTTC. Translated, it gives CATSRDLAGGSETQYF. Full variable domain (outside the CDR3, taken from reference TRBV15 and TRBJ2-5): DAMVIQNPRYQVTQFGKPVTLSCSQTLNHNVMYWYQQKSSQAPKLLFHYYDKDFNNEADTPDNFQSRRPNTSFCFLDIRSPGLGDTAMYLCATSRDLAGGSETQYFGPGTRLLVL.

This chain uses TRBV7-9 with TRBJ1-2, with unresolved D. V lost 2 bases and J lost 6, with 16 bases in between. The CDR3 has 15 residues. Germline V CDR1 and CDR2: SEHNR, FQNEAQ (reference sequence). CDR3 nucleotides: TGTGCCAGCAGCTTAATGAGTTTGAGGAACGATGGCTACACCTTC. Its protein product is CASSLMSLRNDGYTF.

In its sample, this clone was seen once. The chain carries TRBV6-5 and TRBJ1-1; no clear D. The germline CDR1 and CDR2 sequences are MNHEY and SVGAGI. CDR3 length: 15 residues. Trimming took 3 bases from V and 3 from J, leaving 14 bases between them. For the CDR3, the DNA is TGTGCCAGCAGTTATTCCGAGCAGGCATACACTGAAGCTTTCTTT. Protein product: CASSYSEQAYTEAFF.

The chain links TRBV7-8 to TRBJ2-2, with 10 bases identical to TRBD1. J lost 0 bases, V lost 4 bases, and 5 bases had no gene match. The length of the CDR3 is 17 residues. Germline V lookup: CDR1 SGHVS, CDR2 FQNEAQ. The CDR3 DNA is TGTGCCAGCAGCTCCGGGACAGGGGACCCGAACACCGGGGAGCTGTTTTTT. As protein: CASSSGTGDPNTGELFF.

The chain employs TRBV19 and TRBJ2-1; possibly TRBD2 for D (5 bases). The germline V gene encodes CDR1 LNHDA and CDR2 SQIVND (reference sequence). V was clipped by 9 bases and J by 6 bases, with 18 bases between them. The CDR3 covers 14 residues. CDR3 sequence reads: CASTSPGLVNEQFF. The CDR3 DNA reads TGTGCCAGCACCTCCCCGGGGTTAGTCAATGAGCAGTTCTTC.

The CDR3 DNA follows: TGTGCCAGCAGCGAGGACAGGGGAACAGATACGCAGTATTTT. It codes for CASSEDRGTDTQYF. V usage is TRBV9 and J usage is TRBJ2-3, with 9 bases matching TRBD1. V shed 3 bases and J 3 bases; nucleotides not matched to a gene: 2. Germline loops: CDR1 SGDLS, CDR2 YYNGEE. This CDR3 is built from 14 residues.

The rearrangement links TRBV11-1 to TRBJ1-1; D is unclear. The germline CDR1 and CDR2 sequences are SGHAT and FQDESV (reference sequence). The CDR3 contains 14 residues. Trimming took 5 bases from V and 6 from J, leaving 16 bases between them. Written as DNA, the CDR3 is TGTGCCAGCAGCCCCTGGGAGTCCGGCGCTGAAGCTTTCTTT. Translating gives CASSPWESGAEAFF.

J is TRBJ2-2 and V is TRBV4-2, with 13 bases identical to TRBD2. Germline lookup yields CDR1 LGHNA and CDR2 YNFKEQ. CDR3 length: 18 amino acids. The junction had 2 bases not matched to a gene; V was cut back by 1 base and J by 0 bases. The DNA for the CDR3 is TGTGCCAGCAGCCAAGGGACTAGCGGGAGTTCGAACACCGGGGAGCTGTTTTTT. Its protein product is CASSQGTSGSSNTGELFF.

The CDR3 is CASSQDEGKILGYTF. CDR3 nucleotide sequence: TGTGCCAGCAGCCAAGACGAGGGAAAAATATTGGGCTACACCTTC. The chain uses TRBV3-1 (or the pseudogene TRBV3-2) and TRBJ1-2; D is ambiguous. CDR1 and CDR2 from the germline V gene are LGHDT and YNNKEL (reference sequence). This CDR3 is 15 amino acids long. Trimming took 0 bases from V and 8 from J, leaving 16 bases between them.

The chain joins TRBV6-6 to TRBJ2-5, with 7 bases fitting TRBD1. CDR1 MNHNY and CDR2 SVGAGI come from the germline V gene (reference sequence). The CDR3 consists of 12 residues. V shed 8 bases and J 2 bases; nucleotides not matched to a gene: 2. The CDR3 DNA reads TGTGCCAGCTCACAGGGGCAAGAGACCCAGTACTTC. It codes for CASSQGQETQYF.

This clone turned up a few times. The CDR3 loop reads CAPGGPNEQYV. CDR3 coding DNA: TGTGCCCCGGGGGGTCCCAACGAGCAGTACGTC. This sequence joins TRBV24-1 and TRBJ2-7, with 7 bases that match TRBD2. Germline trimming cut 12 bases from V and 5 bases from J; bases unmatched to any gene: 6. The CDR3 has 11 residues. Germline V gene data show CDR1 as KGHDR and CDR2 as SFDVKD.